This T cell receptor (beta chain) is from a study of identical twins. This clonotype has just one count. Antigen: not known. At one end the junction does not follow the germline gene, possibly because of a read error. The germline V gene has CDR1 DFQATT and CDR2 SNEGSKA (reference sequence). The CDR3 runs to 14 residues. Points from the study as a whole: Clonotypes of the beta chain that were abundant in cord blood carried fewer insertions (memory repertoires showed none).

MiXCR, applied by TCRdb to the 5' RACE reads, yields one record per CDR3 protein. The sample lists 1.5 million to 2 million distinct CDR3 sequences; around 33% were seen once. The V and J genes are TRBV20-1 and TRBJ1-6; D unresolved. This TCR derives from a newborn girl in good health. Sequencing used cord blood. The CDR3 coding sequence is TGCAGTGCGCCTCAGAGCTCCTATAATTCACCCCCCCACTTT. Its translation is CSAPQSSYNSPPHF.